Listed here are 16 T cell receptor beta chains from one sample, sequenced in a study of blood T cell repertoires in COVID-19. The protocol was immunoSEQ multiplex PCR, while the TCRdb copy is restricted to in-frame clones and leaves out a portion. Of 210,000 or so clones detected, under 90% appear once; the ten largest clones hold roughly 4.1%. Sequencing was done on a sample of peripheral blood. Receptor source: a man aged 50 to 59 with acute or convalescent COVID-19.

V gene TRBV28 combines with J gene TRBJ1-3; TRBD1 is a possible D gene (5 bases). The CDR3 contains 16 residues. Germline V gives CDR1 MDHEN, CDR2 SYDVKM. V was trimmed by 4 bases and J by 1 base, leaving 14 bases between them. Here the CDR3 reads CASSSTGEGSGNTIYF. CDR3 DNA sequence: TGTGCCAGCAGTTCCACCGGGGAGGGGTCTGGAAACACCATATATTTT.

This sequence joins TRBV6-5 and TRBJ2-5; 11 bases are shared with TRBD2. The ends lost 7 bases at V and 4 bases at J; junction bases unmatched: 5. This CDR3 has 14 residues. CDR1 and CDR2 from the germline V gene are MNHEY and SVGAGI. The CDR3 protein is CASTPSGGRETQYF. In DNA form, the CDR3 reads TGTGCCAGCACCCCTAGCGGGGGGAGAGAGACCCAGTACTTC.

The genes are TRBV10-2 and TRBJ1-2; a possible D gene is TRBD1 (5 bases). V lost 2 bases and J lost 3, with 10 bases in between. CDR1 WSHSY and CDR2 SAAADI come from the germline V gene. The length of the CDR3 is 14 residues. The CDR3 spells CASSEPGLYYGYTF. In nucleotides, the CDR3 is TGCGCCAGCAGTGAGCCAGGGCTGTACTATGGCTACACCTTC.

The chain recombines TRBV5-5 with TRBJ1-3; D possibly corresponds to TRBD1 (5 bases). Germline CDR1 and CDR2: SGHKS and YYEKEE (reference sequence). V was shortened by 2 bases and J by 0 bases, with 9 bases between the two germline ends. CDR3 length: 15 residues. The CDR3 coding sequence is TGTGCCAGCAGCTTTGGGGGGACCTCTGGAAACACCATATATTTT. Its protein product is CASSFGGTSGNTIYF.

The chain carries TRBV5-4 and TRBJ1-1; perhaps TRBD1 as D (5 bases). This CDR3 region has 13 residues. The germline V gene has CDR1 SGHNT and CDR2 YYREEE (reference sequence). V lost 2 bases to trimming and J lost 5 bases, with 10 bases between them. CDR3 sequence reads: CASSFSGHTEAFF. As DNA, the CDR3 is TGTGCCAGCAGCTTTTCAGGGCATACTGAAGCTTTCTTT. The whole variable domain, remainder taken from reference TRBV5-4 and TRBJ1-1, is ETGVTQSPTHLIKTRGQQVTLRCSSQSGHNTVSWYQQALGQGPQFIFQYYREEENGRGNFPPRFSGLQFPNYSSELNVNALELDDSALYLCASSFSGHTEAFFGQGTRLTVV.

This clone was found once. This rearrangement joins TRBV6-6 to TRBJ1-2; 7 bases align to TRBD1. This CDR3 spans 14 amino acids. V was clipped by 5 bases and J by 2 bases; unmatched bases: 5. Germline lookup yields CDR1 MNHNY and CDR2 SVGAGI (reference sequence). CDR3 region: CASSPPTGNYGYTF. The CDR3 DNA reads as TGTGCCAGCAGTCCCCCGACAGGGAACTATGGCTACACCTTC.

This clone was detected once. The J gene is TRBJ2-1, the V gene TRBV10-2, with 15 bases matching TRBD2. This CDR3 contains 18 residues. V trimming: 5 bases; J trimming: 1 base; junction bases outside the gene matches: 6. Germline V gene sequence: CDR1 WSHSY, CDR2 SAAADI. This CDR3 reads CASSRTSGGAGSYNEQFF. In nucleotides, the CDR3 is TGCGCCAGCAGTAGGACTAGCGGGGGGGCCGGGTCCTACAATGAGCAGTTCTTC.

In the case of this clone: Other DNA sequences within the sample encode an identical CDR3. V and J are TRBV19 and TRBJ1-3; the D gene is possibly TRBD1 (5 bases). Trimming took 9 bases from V and 2 from J, leaving 14 bases between them. The CDR3 runs 14 residues. The germline gives CDR1 LNHDA, CDR2 SQIVND (reference sequence). The CDR3 DNA follows: TGTGCCAGCAGACCAACGGGGGCTGGAAACACCATATATTTT. Protein sequence: CASRPTGAGNTIYF.

This chain joins TRBV6-5 and TRBJ1-1, with 10 bases matching TRBD1. The CDR3 totals 14 residues. Germline CDR1 MNHEY, CDR2 SVGAGI. Losses at the gene ends were 7 bases for V and 3 bases for J; bases not matched to a gene: 5. The DNA of the CDR3 is TGTGCCAGCACTTGGACAGGGGGTGACACTGAAGCTTTCTTT. It yields the protein CASTWTGGDTEAFF.

The V call is TRBV6-5, the J call TRBJ1-5; 8 bases are a match to TRBD1. V lost 4 bases, J lost 2 bases, and 7 bases stayed unmatched. The CDR3 runs to 16 residues. Germline loops: CDR1 MNHEY, CDR2 SVGAGI. The chain's CDR3 is CASSSPGTGRNQPQHF. The CDR3 region has the DNA TGTGCCAGCAGTTCCCCCGGGACAGGACGCAATCAGCCCCAGCATTTT.

The chain is built from TRBV4-2 and TRBJ2-1, with D possibly being TRBD2 (5 bases). CDR1 is LGHNA, CDR2 YNFKEQ, per germline. V lost 1 base to trimming and J lost 8 bases, with 6 bases between them. This CDR3 spans 12 amino acids. The CDR3 reads CASSQARDEQFF. CDR3 in DNA: TGTGCCAGCAGCCAAGCGCGGGATGAGCAGTTCTTC.

V is TRBV27 and J is TRBJ2-5, with D possibly TRBD2 on 5 matching bases. The CDR3 consists of 15 residues. From germline, CDR1 is MNHEY and CDR2 SMNVEV (reference sequence). The V and J ends lost 3 bases and 0 bases respectively, with 11 bases between them. The CDR3 protein is CASSFGGRHQETQYF. The DNA for the CDR3 is TGTGCCAGCAGTTTTGGAGGACGGCACCAAGAGACCCAGTACTTC.

The rearrangement uses TRBV23-1 and TRBJ2-4; TRBD1 aligns across 7 bases. Being an ORF, TRBV23-1 has a function that is uncertain. This CDR3 region has 12 residues. The V and J ends lost 0 bases and 13 bases, in that order; junction bases with no gene match: 3. The CDR3 reads CASSQSHRGQYF. The DNA of the CDR3 is TGCGCCAGCAGTCAATCCCACAGGGGCCAGTACTTC.

This chain uses TRBV7-2 with TRBJ2-7, with 9 bases that match TRBD1. The germline CDR1 and CDR2 sequences are SGHTA and FQGNSA. V dropped 5 bases and J dropped 3; count of bases not matched to a gene: 8. The CDR3 runs 15 residues. The CDR3 spells CASSRPGTGYYEQYF. The DNA of the CDR3 is TGTGCCAGCAGCCGCCCCGGGACAGGGTACTACGAGCAGTACTTC.

The chain is built from TRBV7-3 and TRBJ2-2; D is uncertain. This CDR3 region has 15 residues. Trimming shortened V by 0 bases and J by 0 bases, and 5 bases separated the two germline ends. CDR1 is SGHTA, CDR2 FQGTGA, per germline. The CDR3 region has the DNA TGTGCCAGCAGCTTAACGGCAGCGAACACCGGGGAGCTGTTTTTT. Its translation: CASSLTAANTGELFF.

This chain connects TRBV19 to TRBJ1-3, with D uncertain. Per the germline V gene, CDR1 is LNHDA and CDR2 is SQIVND (reference sequence). This CDR3 has 17 amino acids. V was clipped by 3 bases and J by 0 bases, with 15 bases between them. In DNA form, the CDR3 reads TGTGCCAGTAGTATGGGGAGGTTGGTGGACTCTGGAAACACCATATATTTT. It codes for CASSMGRLVDSGNTIYF. Combining the CDR3 with reference TRBV19 and TRBJ1-3 gives the whole variable domain DGGITQSPKYLFRKEGQNVTLSCEQNLNHDAMYWYRQDPGQGLRLIYYSQIVNDFQKGDIAEGYSVSREKKESFPLTVTSAQKNPTAFYLCASSMGRLVDSGNTIYFGEGSWLTVV.